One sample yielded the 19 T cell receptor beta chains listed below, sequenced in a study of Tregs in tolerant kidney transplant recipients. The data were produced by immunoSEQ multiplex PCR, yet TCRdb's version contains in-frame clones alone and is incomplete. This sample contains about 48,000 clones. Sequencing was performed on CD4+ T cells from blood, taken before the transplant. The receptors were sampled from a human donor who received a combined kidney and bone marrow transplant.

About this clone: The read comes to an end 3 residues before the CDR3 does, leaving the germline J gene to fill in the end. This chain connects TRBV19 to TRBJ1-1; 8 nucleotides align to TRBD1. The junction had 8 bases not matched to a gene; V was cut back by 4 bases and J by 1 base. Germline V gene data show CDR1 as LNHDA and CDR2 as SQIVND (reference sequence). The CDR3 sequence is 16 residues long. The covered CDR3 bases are TGTGCCAGTAGTAAACTCCCAGGGGGCGGGAACACTGAA. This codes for CASSKLPGGGNTE. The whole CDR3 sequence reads CASSKLPGGGNTEAFF.

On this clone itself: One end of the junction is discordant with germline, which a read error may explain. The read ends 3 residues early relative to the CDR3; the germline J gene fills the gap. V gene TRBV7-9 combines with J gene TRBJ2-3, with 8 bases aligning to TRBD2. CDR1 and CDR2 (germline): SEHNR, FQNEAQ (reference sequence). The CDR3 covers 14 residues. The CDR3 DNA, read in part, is TGTGTCAGCAGTCAGGGACTAGGTTCCGATACG. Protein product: CVSSQGLGSDT. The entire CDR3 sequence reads CVSSQGLGSDTQYF.

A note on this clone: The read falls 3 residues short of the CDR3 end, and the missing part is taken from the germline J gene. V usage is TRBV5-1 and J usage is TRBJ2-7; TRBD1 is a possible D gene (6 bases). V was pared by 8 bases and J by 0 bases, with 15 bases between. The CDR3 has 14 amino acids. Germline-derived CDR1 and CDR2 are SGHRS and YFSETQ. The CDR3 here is CASSTGQGSYEQYF. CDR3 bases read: TGCGCCAGTTCCACGGGACAAGGCTCCTACGAG.

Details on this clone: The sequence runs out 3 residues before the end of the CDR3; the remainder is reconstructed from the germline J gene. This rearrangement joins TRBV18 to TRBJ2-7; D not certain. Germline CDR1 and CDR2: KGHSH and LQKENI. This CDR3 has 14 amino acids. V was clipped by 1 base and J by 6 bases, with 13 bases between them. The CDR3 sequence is CASSPRAGEIEQYF. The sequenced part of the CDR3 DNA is TGTGCCAGCTCACCACGGGCAGGAGAAATCGAG. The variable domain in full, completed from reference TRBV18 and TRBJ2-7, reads NAGVMQNPRHLVRRRGQEARLRCSPMKGHSHVYWYRQLPEEGLKFMVYLQKENIIDESGMPKERFSAEFPKEGPSILRIQQVVRGDSAAYFCASSPRAGEIEQYFGPGTRLTVT.

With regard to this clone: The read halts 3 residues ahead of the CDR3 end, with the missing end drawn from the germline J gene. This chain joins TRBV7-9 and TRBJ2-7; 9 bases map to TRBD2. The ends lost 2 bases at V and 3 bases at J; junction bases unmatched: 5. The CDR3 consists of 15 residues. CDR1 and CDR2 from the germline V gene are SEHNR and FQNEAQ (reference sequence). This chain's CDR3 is CASSLLETSGYEQYF. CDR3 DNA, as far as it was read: TGTGCCAGCAGCTTACTAGAGACTAGCGGCTACGAG.

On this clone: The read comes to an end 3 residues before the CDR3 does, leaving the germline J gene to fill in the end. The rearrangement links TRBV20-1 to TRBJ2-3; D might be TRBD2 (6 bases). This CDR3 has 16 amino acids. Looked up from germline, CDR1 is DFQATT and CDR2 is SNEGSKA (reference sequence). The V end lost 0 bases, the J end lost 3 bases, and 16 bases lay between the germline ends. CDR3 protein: CSARDLGGGGTDTQYF. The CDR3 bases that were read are TGCAGTGCTAGAGATCTGGGGGGAGGAGGAACAGATACG.

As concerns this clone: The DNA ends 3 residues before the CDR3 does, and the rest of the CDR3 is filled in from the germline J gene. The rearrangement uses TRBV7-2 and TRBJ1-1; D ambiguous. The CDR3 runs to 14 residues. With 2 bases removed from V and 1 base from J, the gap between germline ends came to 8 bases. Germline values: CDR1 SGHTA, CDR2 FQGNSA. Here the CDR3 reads CASSLKQTNTEAFF. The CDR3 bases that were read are TGTGCCAGCAGCTTAAAACAGACGAACACTGAA.

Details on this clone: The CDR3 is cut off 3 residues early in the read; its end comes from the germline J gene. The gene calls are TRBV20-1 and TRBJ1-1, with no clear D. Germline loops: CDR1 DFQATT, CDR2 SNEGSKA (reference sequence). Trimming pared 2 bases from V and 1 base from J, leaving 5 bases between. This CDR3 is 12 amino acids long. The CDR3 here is CSARLANTEAFF. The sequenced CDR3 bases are TGCAGTGCTAGACTAGCGAACACTGAA.

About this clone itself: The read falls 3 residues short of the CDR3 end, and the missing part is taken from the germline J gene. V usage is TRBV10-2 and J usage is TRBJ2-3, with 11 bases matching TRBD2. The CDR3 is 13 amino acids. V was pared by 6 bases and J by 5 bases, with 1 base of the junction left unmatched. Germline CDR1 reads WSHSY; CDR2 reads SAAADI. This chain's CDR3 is CASRLAGVDTQYF. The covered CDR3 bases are TGCGCCAGCAGACTAGCGGGAGTAGATACG.

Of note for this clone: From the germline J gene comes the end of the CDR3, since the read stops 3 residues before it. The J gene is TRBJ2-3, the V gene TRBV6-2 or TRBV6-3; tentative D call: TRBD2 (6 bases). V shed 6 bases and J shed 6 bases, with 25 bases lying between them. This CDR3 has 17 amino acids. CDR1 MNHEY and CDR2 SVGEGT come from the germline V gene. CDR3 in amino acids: CASSHRPSVVLGDTQYF. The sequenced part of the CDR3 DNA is TGTGCCAGCAGCCACCGGCCTAGCGTAGTATTGGGCGATACG.

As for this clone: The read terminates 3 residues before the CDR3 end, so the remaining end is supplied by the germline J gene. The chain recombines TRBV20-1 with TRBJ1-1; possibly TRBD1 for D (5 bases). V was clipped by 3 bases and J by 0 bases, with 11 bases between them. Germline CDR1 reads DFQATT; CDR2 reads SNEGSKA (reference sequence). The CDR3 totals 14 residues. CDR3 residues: CSASDSYLNTEAFF. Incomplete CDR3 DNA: TGCAGTGCTAGCGACAGTTACCTGAACACTGAA.

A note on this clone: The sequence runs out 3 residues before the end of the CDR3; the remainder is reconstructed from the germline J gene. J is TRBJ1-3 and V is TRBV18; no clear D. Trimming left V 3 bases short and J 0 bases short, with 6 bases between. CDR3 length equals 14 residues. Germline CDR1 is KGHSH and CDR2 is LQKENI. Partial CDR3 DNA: TGTGCCAGCTCACCCCTAAACTCTGGAAACACC. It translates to CASSPLNSGNT. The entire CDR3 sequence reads CASSPLNSGNTIYF.

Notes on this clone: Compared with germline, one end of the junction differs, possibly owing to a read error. Partial CDR3 DNA: TGTGCTAGCAGCCCGGGACTAGCGGGAGTCAGTGAG. This sequence encodes CASSPGLAGVSE. The whole CDR3 protein reads CASSPGLAGVSEQFF. The chain has TRBV7-7 and TRBJ2-1; 14 positions agree with TRBD2. The CDR3 end lies 3 residues beyond the end of the read and is filled in from the germline J gene. The CDR3 extends over 15 amino acids. Germline-derived CDR1 and CDR2 are SSHAT and FNYEAQ (reference sequence).

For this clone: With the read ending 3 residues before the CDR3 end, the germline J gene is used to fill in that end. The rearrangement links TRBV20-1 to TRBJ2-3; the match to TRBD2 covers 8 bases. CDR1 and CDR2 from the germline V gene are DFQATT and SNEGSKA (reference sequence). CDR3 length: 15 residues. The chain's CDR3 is CSETPGLGRVDTQYF. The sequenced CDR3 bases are TGCAGCGAGACACCGGGACTAGGGAGGGTAGATACG.

CDR3 sequence reads: CASSLTGASGYTF. Incomplete CDR3 DNA: TGCGCCAGCAGCTTGACAGGGGCGAGTGGC. The chain carries TRBV5-1 and TRBJ1-2; TRBD1 matches 7 bases. The read comes to an end 3 residues before the CDR3 does, leaving the germline J gene to fill in the end. The CDR3 contains 13 residues. CDR1 and CDR2 from the germline V gene are SGHRS and YFSETQ. The V and J ends lost 1 base and 7 bases, in that order; junction bases with no gene match: 4.

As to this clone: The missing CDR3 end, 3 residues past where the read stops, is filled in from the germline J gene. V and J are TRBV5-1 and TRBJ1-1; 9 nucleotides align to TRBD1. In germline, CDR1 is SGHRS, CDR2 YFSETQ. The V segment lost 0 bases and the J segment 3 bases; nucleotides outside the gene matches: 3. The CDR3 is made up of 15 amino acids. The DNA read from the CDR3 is TGCGCCAGCAGCTTGGAGGGGACAGGGTACACTGAA. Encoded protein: CASSLEGTGYTE. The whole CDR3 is CASSLEGTGYTEAFF.

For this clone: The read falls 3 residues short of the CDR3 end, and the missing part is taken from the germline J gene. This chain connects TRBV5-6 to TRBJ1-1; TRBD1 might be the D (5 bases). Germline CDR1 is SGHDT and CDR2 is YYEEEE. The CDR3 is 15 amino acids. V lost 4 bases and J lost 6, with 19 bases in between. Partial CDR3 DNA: TGTGCCAGCAGCCCGAGCCTCGGCAGGGTGTCTGAA. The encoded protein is CASSPSLGRVSE. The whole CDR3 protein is CASSPSLGRVSEAFF. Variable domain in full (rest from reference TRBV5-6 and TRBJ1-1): DAGVTQSPTHLIKTRGQQVTLRCSPKSGHDTVSWYQQALGQGPQFIFQYYEEEERQRGNFPDRFSGHQFPNYSSELNVNALLLGDSALYLCASSPSLGRVSEAFFGQGTRLTVV.

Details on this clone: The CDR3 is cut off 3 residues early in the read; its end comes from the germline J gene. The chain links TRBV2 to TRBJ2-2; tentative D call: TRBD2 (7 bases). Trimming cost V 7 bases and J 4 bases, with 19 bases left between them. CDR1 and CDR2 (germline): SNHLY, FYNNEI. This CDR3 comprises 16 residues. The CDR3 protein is CASKREGGAGTGELFF. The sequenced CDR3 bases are TGTGCCAGCAAACGCGAAGGGGGGGCGGGCACCGGGGAG.

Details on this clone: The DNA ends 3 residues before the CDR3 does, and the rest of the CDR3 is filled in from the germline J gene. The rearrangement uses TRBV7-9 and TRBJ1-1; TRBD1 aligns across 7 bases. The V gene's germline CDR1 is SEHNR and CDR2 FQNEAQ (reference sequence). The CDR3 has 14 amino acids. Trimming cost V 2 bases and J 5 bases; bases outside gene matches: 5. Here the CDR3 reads CASSLLAQGTEAFF. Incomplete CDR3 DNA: TGTGCCAGCAGCTTACTAGCACAGGGGACTGAA. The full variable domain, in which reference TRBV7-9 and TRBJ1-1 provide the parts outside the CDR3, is DTGVSQNPRHKITKRGQNVTFRCDPISEHNRLYWYRQTLGQGPEFLTYFQNEAQLEKSRLLSDRFSAERPKGSFSTLEIQRTEQGDSAMYLCASSLLAQGTEAFFGQGTRLTVV.